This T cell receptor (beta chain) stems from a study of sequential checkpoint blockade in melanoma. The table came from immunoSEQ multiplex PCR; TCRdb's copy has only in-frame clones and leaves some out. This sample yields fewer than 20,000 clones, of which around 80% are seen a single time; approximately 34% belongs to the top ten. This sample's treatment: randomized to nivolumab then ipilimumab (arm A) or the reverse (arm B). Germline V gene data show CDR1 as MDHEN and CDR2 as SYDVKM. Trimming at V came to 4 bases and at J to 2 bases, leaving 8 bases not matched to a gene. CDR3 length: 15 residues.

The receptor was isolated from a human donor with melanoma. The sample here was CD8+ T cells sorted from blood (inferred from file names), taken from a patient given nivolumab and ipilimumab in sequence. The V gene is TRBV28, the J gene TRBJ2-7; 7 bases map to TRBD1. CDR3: CASSSDRAVTYEQYF. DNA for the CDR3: TGTGCCAGCAGTTCCGACAGGGCCGTTACCTACGAGCAGTACTTC.